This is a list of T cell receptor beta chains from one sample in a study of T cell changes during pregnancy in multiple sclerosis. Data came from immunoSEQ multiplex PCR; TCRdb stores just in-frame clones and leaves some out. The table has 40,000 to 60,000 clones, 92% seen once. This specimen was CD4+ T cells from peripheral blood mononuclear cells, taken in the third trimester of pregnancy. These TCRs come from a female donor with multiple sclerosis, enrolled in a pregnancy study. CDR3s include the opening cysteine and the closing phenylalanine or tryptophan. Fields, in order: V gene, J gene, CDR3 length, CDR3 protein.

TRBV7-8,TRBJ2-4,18,CASSLIGLAGGTGNIQYF
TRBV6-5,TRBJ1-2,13,CASSHQGAPGYTF
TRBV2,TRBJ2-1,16,CASSEARGPRADEQFF
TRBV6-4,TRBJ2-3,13,CASRGGNTDTQYF
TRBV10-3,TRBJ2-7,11,CAISKGGEQYF
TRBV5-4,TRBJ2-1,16,CASSQNRGNAYNEQFF
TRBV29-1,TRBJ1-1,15,CSVRTGEIWNTEAFF
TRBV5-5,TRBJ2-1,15,CASTKATSGYNEQFF
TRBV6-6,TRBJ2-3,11,CASTLRDTQYF
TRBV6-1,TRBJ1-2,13,CASSDGQGRGYTF
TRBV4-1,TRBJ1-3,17,CASSQDPRGHSGNTIYF
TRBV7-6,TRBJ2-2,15,CASSLLAQNTGELFF
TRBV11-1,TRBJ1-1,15,CASRRDGALLAEAFF
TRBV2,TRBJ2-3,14,CASSDVGDSDTQYF
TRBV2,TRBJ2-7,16,CASRGGWSGSSYEQYF
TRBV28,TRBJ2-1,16,CASSFFGGQGANEQFF
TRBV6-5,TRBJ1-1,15,CASSYAGIANTEAFF
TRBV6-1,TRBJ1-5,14,CASSEATGNQPQHF
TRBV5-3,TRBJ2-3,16,CARSFRDSLITDTQYF
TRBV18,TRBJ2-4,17,CASSPPKTGVGKNIQYF
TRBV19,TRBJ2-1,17,CASSIRLAGLFESEQFF
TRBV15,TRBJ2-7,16,CATSRGGGTGSYEQYF
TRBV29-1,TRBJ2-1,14,CSVGVDISYNEQFF
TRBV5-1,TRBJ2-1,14,CASSRAGGLGEQFF
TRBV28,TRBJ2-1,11,CASRSVIEQFF
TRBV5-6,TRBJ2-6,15,CASSFMIAGANVLTF
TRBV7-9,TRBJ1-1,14,CASSLRQIFTEAFF
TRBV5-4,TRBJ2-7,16,CASSFPGTSGVYEQYF
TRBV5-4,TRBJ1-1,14,CASSLRLKNTEAFF